This TCR beta chain was recorded in a study of blood T cells in healthy people across ages. Whole-study results and caveats: Unsorted PBMCs prevented conclusive naive versus antigen-experienced comparison. Observed TCR beta diversity per million T cells went down as age went up. This fall followed a roughly linear course with age. Greater diversity and more naive CD4+ cells were seen in long-lived donors than in aged donors.

Combining a sample-barcoded 5' primer with a J-beta primer mix, a second PCR ran for 7 to 11 cycles. The authors tagged each cDNA molecule using a template-switch adaptor with 12 random nucleotides. TCRdb called the 5' RACE reads again in MiXCR, with one record for every CDR3 protein. The sample lists about 650,000 distinct CDR3 sequences, over 40% occurring once. The V gene's germline CDR1 is LNHNV and CDR2 YYDKDF (reference sequence). Trimming took off 0 bases at V and 1 base at J, with 14 bases between the two ends. The CDR3 extends over 17 amino acids. In its sample, this clonotype was seen many times. Its antigen is unidentified.

The rearrangement uses TRBV15 and TRBJ2-3; TRBD1 might be the D (6 bases). The clonotype was recovered from a woman over 75 in good health. Sequenced material: blood. The CDR3 nucleotides are TGTGCCACCAGCAGAGATTTTTCCGGACAGCGCACAGATACGCAGTATTTT. It specifies CATSRDFSGQRTDTQYF.